This T cell receptor beta chain derives from a study of molecular identifiers for immune sequencing clone quantification. Study as a whole: Replicate RNA came from about 19,000 or 110,000 naive CD8 cells and was split five ways, and four parts were sequenced.

Losses at the gene ends were 5 bases for V and 6 bases for J; bases not matched to a gene: 1. Germline lookup yields CDR1 DFQATT and CDR2 SNEGSKA (reference sequence). The CDR3 runs to 11 residues. TCRdb recomputed calls from the PCR reads with MiXCR, one row per CDR3 protein. This sample has 400,000 to 600,000 distinct CDR3 sequences; about 25% occur once, and the top ten carry 0.7% to 0.9%. Regarding this clonotype: No antigen is known for it.

Notes on the study in general: It was shown that clones above 20 RNA copies held over 98% of effector molecules, but under 1% in naive cells.

This receptor was obtained from a human donor in good health. Some libraries in this study had Jurkat cell RNA spiked in. Sequenced: naive CD8+ T cells from blood, with Jurkat cell RNA spiked in. Subset meaning: FACS-sorted CD8+CD4-CCR7+CD45RA+ naive T cells. J is TRBJ2-1 and V is TRBV20-1; 7 bases map to TRBD1. As DNA, the CDR3 is TGCAGTGCTTACAGGGGCAATGAGCAGTTCTTC. This gives the protein CSAYRGNEQFF.